This T cell receptor (beta chain) was sequenced for a study of T-cell reconstitution after alpha-beta-depleted transplantation in children. Study outcomes and limitations: The main origin of T-cell counts and diversity one year after transplant was newly produced T cells. Certain patients had high TCRbeta diversity at day 60, and it came from recipient T cells and thymic progenitors that survived.

This clonotype has a handful of counts. Its antigen is undetermined. During its preparation, the TCRbeta library received unique molecular identifiers. Each CDR3 protein is one row after TCRdb ran MiXCR on the PCR reads. The data show fewer than 700,000 distinct CDR3 sequences, over 10% seen once. The receptor comes from a male patient younger than 18 who had a stem cell transplant for acute myeloid leukemia, so the T cells may come from the graft donor. The material was PBMCs, mostly from graft donor cells, obtained 360 days after TCRalphabeta/CD19-depleted stem cell transplant.

The CDR3 region has the DNA TGTGCCATCAGTCGGACTATAAACACCGGGGAGCTGTTTTTT. This sequence encodes CAISRTINTGELFF. The chain uses TRBV10-3 and TRBJ2-2; possible D gene TRBD2, 6 bases. The CDR3 runs to 14 residues. Per the germline V gene, CDR1 is ENHRY and CDR2 is SYGVKD. V lost 5 bases, J lost 2 bases, and 9 bases lay in between.